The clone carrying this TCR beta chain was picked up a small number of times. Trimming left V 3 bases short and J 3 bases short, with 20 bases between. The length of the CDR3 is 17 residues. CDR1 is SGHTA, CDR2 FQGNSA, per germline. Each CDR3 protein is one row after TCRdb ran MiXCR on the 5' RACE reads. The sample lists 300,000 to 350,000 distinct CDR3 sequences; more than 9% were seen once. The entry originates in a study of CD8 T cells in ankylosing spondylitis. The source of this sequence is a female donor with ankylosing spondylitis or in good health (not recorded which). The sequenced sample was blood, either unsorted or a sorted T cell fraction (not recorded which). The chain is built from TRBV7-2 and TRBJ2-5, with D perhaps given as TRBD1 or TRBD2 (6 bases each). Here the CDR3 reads CASSFLPVGGREETQYF. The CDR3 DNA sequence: TGTGCCAGCAGCTTCCTCCCGGTGGGGGGCAGGGAAGAGACCCAGTACTTC.